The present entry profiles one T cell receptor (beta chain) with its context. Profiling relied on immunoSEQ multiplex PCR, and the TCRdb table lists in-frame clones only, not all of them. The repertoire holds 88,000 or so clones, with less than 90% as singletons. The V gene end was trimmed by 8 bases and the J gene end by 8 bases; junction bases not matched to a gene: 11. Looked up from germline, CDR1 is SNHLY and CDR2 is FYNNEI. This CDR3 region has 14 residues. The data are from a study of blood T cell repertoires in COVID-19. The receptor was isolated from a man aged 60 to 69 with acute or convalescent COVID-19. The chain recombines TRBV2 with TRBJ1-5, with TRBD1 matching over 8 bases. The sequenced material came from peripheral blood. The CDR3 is CASGWAGGSEPQHF. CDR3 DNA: TGTGCCAGCGGTTGGGCAGGGGGCTCTGAGCCCCAGCATTTT. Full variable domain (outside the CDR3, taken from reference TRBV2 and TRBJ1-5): EPEVTQTPSHQVTQMGQEVILRCVPISNHLYFYWYRQILGQKVEFLVSFYNNEISEKSEIFDDQFSVERPDGSNFTLKIRSTKLEDSAMYFCASGWAGGSEPQHFGDGTRLSIL.